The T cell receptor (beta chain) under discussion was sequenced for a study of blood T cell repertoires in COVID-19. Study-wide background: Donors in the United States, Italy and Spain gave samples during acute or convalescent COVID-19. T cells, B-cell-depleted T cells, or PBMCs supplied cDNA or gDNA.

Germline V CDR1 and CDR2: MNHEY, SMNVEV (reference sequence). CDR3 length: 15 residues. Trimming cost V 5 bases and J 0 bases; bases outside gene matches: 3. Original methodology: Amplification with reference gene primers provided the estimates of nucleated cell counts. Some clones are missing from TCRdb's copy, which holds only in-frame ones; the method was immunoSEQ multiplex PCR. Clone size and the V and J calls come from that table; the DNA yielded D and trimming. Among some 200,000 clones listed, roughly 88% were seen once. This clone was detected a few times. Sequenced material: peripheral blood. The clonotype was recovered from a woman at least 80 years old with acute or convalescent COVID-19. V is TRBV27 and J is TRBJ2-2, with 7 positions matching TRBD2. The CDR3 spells CASSPGTTNTGELFF. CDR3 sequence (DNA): TGTGCCAGCAGTCCGGGGACTACGAACACCGGGGAGCTGTTTTTT.